The clone carrying this TCR beta chain was observed once. In the original processing: The assay estimated nucleated cells by amplifying reference gene primers. Profiling relied on immunoSEQ multiplex PCR, and the TCRdb table lists in-frame clones only, not all of them. The V and J calls and clone size were taken over from that table, and D and trimming were inferred from the DNA. The sample lists approximately 260,000 clones; 75% to 90% were seen once. The data are from a study of blood T cell repertoires in COVID-19. Across the study: From T cells, B-cell-depleted T cells, or PBMCs came the material, which was cDNA or gDNA.

The CDR3 runs to 14 residues. V was pared by 11 bases and J by 2 bases, with 11 bases of the junction left unmatched. Per the germline V gene, CDR1 is MNHEY and CDR2 is SVGAGI. The sample comprised peripheral blood. This receptor was taken from a middle-aged woman with acute or convalescent COVID-19. This chain links TRBV6-5 with TRBJ1-1, with TRBD1 matching over 7 bases. The CDR3 DNA reads as TGTGCCGTTCGACCGGGACAGTTTAACACTGAAGCTTTCTTT. It specifies CAVRPGQFNTEAFF.